Listed below are T cell receptor beta chains from one sample, sequenced in a study of T cells in Graves' hyperthyroidism and ophthalmopathy. Via MiXCR, TCRdb re-called the multiplex PCR reads, giving one row per CDR3 protein. The top ten hold 29% of the sample, which has 490,000 or so distinct CDR3 sequences, roughly 16% seen once. The specimen sequenced was blood. These receptors were obtained from a woman aged 25 to 39 with Graves' ophthalmopathy. The CDR3 runs from the conserved cysteine through the conserved F or W. A D gene is named only where the DNA matches it firmly. Not every row has a clone size; where given, it reads once, few, many or a size class.

J | V | D | size | CDR3 | DNA
TRBJ2-3 | TRBV11-3 | TRBD1 | many | CASSSGTAWDTQYF | TGTGCCAGCAGCTCTGGGACAGCATGGGATACGCAGTATTTT
TRBJ2-1 | TRBV12-3/TRBV12-4 | TRBD2 | many | CASSSTSGRSFYEQFF | TGTGCCAGCAGTTCCACTAGCGGGAGGTCCTTCTATGAGCAGTTCTTC
TRBJ2-3 | TRBV4-3 | NA | few | CASSQGHRGTDTQYF | TGCGCCAGCAGCCAAGGTCACCGGGGCACAGATACGCAGTATTTT
TRBJ2-7 | TRBV19 | TRBD1 | NA | CASSIRQGNAYEQYF | TGTGCCAGTAGTATCCGACAGGGGAATGCATACGAGCAGTACTTC
TRBJ2-4 | TRBV29-1 | TRBD2 | NA | CSPRGAGGVAGIQYF | TGCAGCCCCAGGGGGGCGGGGGGGGTTGCTGGCATTCAGTACTTC
TRBJ2-1 | TRBV7-9 | TRBD2 | few | CASSLDLWRGYNEQFF | TGTGCCAGCAGCTTAGACCTATGGCGGGGGTACAATGAGCAGTTCTTC
TRBJ2-7 | TRBV6-1 | TRBD1 | many | CASSQQGEQYF | TGTGCCAGCAGCCAACAGGGGGAGCAGTACTTC
TRBJ2-3 | TRBV27 | TRBD2 | many | CASSSRTSGIPDTQYF | TGTGCCAGCAGTTCCAGGACTAGCGGGATCCCAGATACGCAGTATTTT
TRBJ2-5 | TRBV20-1 | NA | many | CSASEPGGKETQYF | TGCAGTGCTAGCGAGCCAGGCGGCAAAGAGACCCAGTACTTC
TRBJ2-5 | TRBV15 | NA | once | CATSRVLWQETQYF | TGTGCCACCAGCAGAGTCCTCTGGCAAGAGACCCAGTACTTC
TRBJ2-7 | TRBV7-2 | TRBD2 | NA | CASSLLAGGPGQYF | TGTGCCAGCAGCTTATTAGCGGGAGGGCCGGGGCAGTACTTC
TRBJ2-1 | TRBV12-3/TRBV12-4 | NA | NA | CASSLVLPKGNEQFF | TGTGCCAGCAGTTTAGTATTACCGAAAGGAAATGAGCAGTTCTTC
TRBJ1-5 | TRBV27 | NA | many | CASSLLGSLRGNQPQHF | TGTGCCAGCAGTTTACTGGGCAGCCTTCGGGGCAATCAGCCCCAGCATTTT
TRBJ2-3 | TRBV20-1 | TRBD2 | few | CSASAGVIDTQYF | TGCAGTGCTAGCGCGGGAGTGATAGATACGCAGTATTTT
TRBJ2-3 | TRBV28 | TRBD1 | NA | CASRAGTVTDTQYF | TGTGCCAGCAGGGCAGGGACAGTCACAGATACGCAGTATTTT
TRBJ1-5 | TRBV9 | NA | NA | CASSARGQYQPQHF | TGTGCCAGCAGCGCCCGGGGCCAATATCAGCCCCAGCATTTT
TRBJ2-7 | TRBV28 | NA | many | CASSFADYEQYF | TGTGCCAGCAGTTTCGCGGACTACGAGCAGTACTTC
TRBJ2-3 | TRBV7-9 | NA | few | CASTIWIGTGDITDTQYF | TGTGCCAGCACCATTTGGATTGGTACCGGGGATATCACAGATACGCAGTATTTT
TRBJ1-2 | TRBV20-1 | NA | NA | CSARVAAFMEGYTF | TGCAGTGCTAGAGTCGCGGCATTTATGGAAGGCTACACCTTC
TRBJ1-4 | TRBV20-1 | TRBD1 | NA | CSARALPNRGDEKLFF | TGCAGTGCTAGAGCTCTCCCAAACAGGGGGGATGAAAAACTGTTTTTT
TRBJ2-1 | TRBV9 | TRBD2 | few | CASSVGGSGAPNNEQFF | TGTGCCAGCAGCGTGGGTGGTAGCGGGGCCCCTAACAATGAGCAGTTCTTC
TRBJ2-1 | TRBV20-1 | NA | many | CSARDPIRSSYNEQFF | TGCAGTGCTAGAGACCCCATTAGAAGCTCCTACAATGAGCAGTTCTTC
TRBJ2-7 | TRBV15 | NA | many | CATSSLTGGYEQYF | TGTGCCACCAGCAGTTTGACAGGAGGCTACGAGCAGTACTTC
TRBJ2-7 | TRBV6-2/TRBV6-3 | NA | NA | CARGFNATTGREDEQYF | TGTGCCAGGGGATTCAACGCCACGACAGGGAGGGAGGACGAGCAGTACTTC
TRBJ2-3 | TRBV29-1 | NA | few | CSVEGSGYTQYF | TGCAGCGTTGAAGGGTCGGGTTATACGCAGTATTTT
TRBJ2-3 | TRBV6-1 | TRBD2 | many | CASSYVGPTLAGPSTDTQYF | TGTGCCAGCAGTTACGTAGGACCCACACTAGCGGGCCCTAGCACAGATACGCAGTATTTT
TRBJ2-1 | TRBV28 | NA | many | CASSPWTIGNEQFF | TGTGCCAGCAGTCCCTGGACTATTGGAAATGAGCAGTTCTTC
TRBJ2-7 | TRBV29-1 | NA | many | CSAGGRGRHYEQYF | TGCAGCGCTGGGGGGCGCGGACGCCACTACGAGCAGTACTTC
TRBJ1-5 | TRBV29-1 | TRBD1 | many | CSVEDGTGGNQPQHF | TGCAGCGTTGAAGATGGGACAGGGGGCAATCAGCCCCAGCATTTT
TRBJ2-1 | TRBV5-1 | NA | many | CASSLGADEQFF | TGCGCCAGCAGCTTGGGAGCCGATGAGCAGTTCTTC
TRBJ2-7 | TRBV7-9 | TRBD2 | few | CASSFAGGDEQYF | TGTGCCAGCAGCTTTGCGGGAGGGGACGAGCAGTACTTC
TRBJ1-1 | TRBV29-1 | TRBD1 | few | CSVKSPGQRMNTEAFF | TGCAGCGTTAAGAGCCCGGGACAGCGAATGAACACTGAAGCTTTCTTT
TRBJ2-3 | TRBV20-1 | TRBD2 | few | CSARDPSPGLVSSTDTQYF | TGCAGTGCTAGAGATCCCTCCCCGGGACTAGTCTCGAGCACAGATACGCAGTATTTT
TRBJ2-3 | TRBV5-1 | TRBD2 | NA | CASSLGGLASTDTQYF | TGCGCCAGCAGCTTGGGGGGACTAGCGAGCACAGATACGCAGTATTTT
TRBJ2-3 | TRBV7-3 | NA | NA | CASSPTPGADTQYF | TGTGCCAGCAGCCCCACTCCAGGGGCAGATACGCAGTATTTT
TRBJ2-7 | TRBV12-3/TRBV12-4 | TRBD1 | NA | CASNRGQNYEQYF | TGTGCCAGCAACCGGGGACAGAACTACGAGCAGTACTTC
TRBJ1-2 | TRBV4-1 | NA | few | CASSLRGPPLPYNYGYTF | TGCGCCAGCAGCCTCCGGGGTCCCCCCCTACCCTATAACTATGGCTACACCTTC
TRBJ2-1 | TRBV5-1 | NA | many | CASSLYSGQASNEQFF | TGCGCCAGCAGCTTGTACTCGGGGCAGGCAAGCAATGAGCAGTTCTTC
TRBJ1-4 | TRBV3-1 | NA | many | CASSQEGPSEKLFF | TGTGCCAGCAGCCAAGAGGGTCCGAGTGAAAAACTGTTTTTT
TRBJ2-3 | TRBV29-1 | TRBD2 | many | CSVEATLGLEDTQYF | TGCAGCGTTGAAGCTACCCTCGGACTAGAGGATACGCAGTATTTT
TRBJ2-1 | TRBV18 | TRBD1 | NA | CASSGTAGKAELPSVGEQFF | TGTGCCAGCTCAGGGACAGCCGGAAAAGCGGAGCTCCCTTCGGTAGGTGAGCAGTTCTTC
TRBJ2-1 | TRBV7-3 | NA | many | CASSLREGWESSSEQFF | TGTGCCAGCAGCTTACGAGAAGGGTGGGAGTCAAGCAGTGAGCAGTTCTTC
TRBJ2-7 | TRBV6-6 | NA | many | CASSYSDGTPYEQYF | TGTGCCAGCAGTTACTCAGACGGAACACCCTACGAGCAGTACTTC